The present TCR beta chain was sequenced within a study of control samples from healthy donors and cancer patients. J gave up 7 bases and V 5 bases, and 7 bases lay outside the gene matches. Germline CDR1 reads SGHRS; CDR2 reads YFSETQ. This CDR3 contains 13 residues. Profiled with immunoSEQ multiplex PCR; TCRdb holds only in-frame clones, not every one. The sample shows 65,000 to 100,000 clones, roughly 89% of them seen only once. Specimen: blood. The source of this sequence is a man aged 50-59 years in good health. This chain connects TRBV5-1 to TRBJ1-1, with 8 bases identical to TRBD1. This chain's CDR3 is CASRSQGAVEAFF. In DNA form, the CDR3 reads TGCGCCAGCAGGTCCCAGGGGGCAGTTGAAGCTTTCTTT.